This T cell receptor (beta chain) originates from a study of human thymus T cells. Germline V gene data show CDR1 as SGHRS and CDR2 as YFSETQ. V lost 1 base, J lost 9 bases, and 19 bases stayed unmatched. The CDR3 runs to 19 residues. Profiled with immunoSEQ multiplex PCR; TCRdb holds only in-frame clones, not every one. The table has roughly 86,000 clones, just over 95% seen once. Thymic material originated from resections removed in the course of corrective heart surgery. All donors were healthy Finnish infants who were undergoing corrective surgery to treat congenital heart defects. Points from the study as a whole: Among unrelated individuals, related research reported thymic repertoires that overlapped highly.

Worth noting for this clone: Its antigen is as yet unknown.

This clonotype originated in a boy in the first two years of life with a congenital heart defect but otherwise immunologically healthy. The sample consisted of thymus tissue. This chain links TRBV5-1 with TRBJ1-6; 7 bases line up with TRBD1. The CDR3, as DNA: TGCGCCAGCAGCTTGAGATCCGGACAGGCCCCAATAATTGGTTCACCCCTCCACTTT. It encodes CASSLRSGQAPIIGSPLHF.